Given below is one T cell receptor (beta chain) in context. Germline is not matched at one junction end, which may reflect a read error. This CDR3 spans 14 amino acids. Germline loops: CDR1 SGHRS, CDR2 YFSETQ. The data belong to a study of CD8 T cells in Susac syndrome. An amount of RNA that ranged from 0.5 to 1 ug was reverse transcribed with random hexamers. TCR beta CDR3 was amplified by immunoSEQ multiplex PCR. This amplification extended across 54 Vbeta and 13 Jbeta segments. TCRdb re-analysed the immunoSEQ multiplex PCR reads in MiXCR, keeping a single row per CDR3 protein. The table includes approximately 100,000 distinct CDR3 sequences, just under 95% detected once. TCR beta sequencing covered blood CD8+ and CD4+ T cells.

The receptor was derived from a human donor in good health. This chain connects TRBV5-1 to TRBJ2-7, with D possibly being TRBD1 (6 bases). The sequenced material came from CD8+ T cells from PBMCs. CDR3 coding DNA: TGCGTCAGCAGCAACACAGGGACCAGCTACGAGCAGTACTTC. Residues: CVSSNTGTSYEQYF. The whole variable domain, remainder taken from reference TRBV5-1 and TRBJ2-7, is KAGVTQTPRYLIKTRGQQVTLSCSPISGHRSVSWYQQTPGQGLQFLFEYFSETQRNKGNFPGRFSGRQFSNSRSEMNVSTLELGDSALYLCVSSNTGTSYEQYFGPGTRLTVT.